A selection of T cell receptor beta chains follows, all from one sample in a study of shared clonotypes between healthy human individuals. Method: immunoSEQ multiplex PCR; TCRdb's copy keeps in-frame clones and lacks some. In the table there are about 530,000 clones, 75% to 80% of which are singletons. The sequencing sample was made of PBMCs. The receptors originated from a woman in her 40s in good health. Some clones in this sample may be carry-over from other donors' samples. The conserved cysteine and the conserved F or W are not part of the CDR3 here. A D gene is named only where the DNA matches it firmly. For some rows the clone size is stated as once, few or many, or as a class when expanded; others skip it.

ASSLAGVVNTGELF | TRBV11-2 | once | TRBD2
ASRVVTGELF | TRBV28 | NA | NA
ASSSGQGTDEQY | TRBV28 | NA | TRBD1
AWRAGHTGELF | TRBV30 | NA | NA
ASSIAKGSYNEQF | TRBV5-1 | NA | NA
SVGPGHQEKLF | TRBV29-1 | NA | NA
SARGGGANT | TRBV20-1 | NA | NA
ASSPSSGNTEAF | TRBV18 | NA | NA
SVWIRYMNTEAF | TRBV29-1 | NA | NA
ASSVGHVPSTDTQY | TRBV9 | NA | NA
ASSLGTSSSYEQY | TRBV7-6 | NA | TRBD2
ASSSSSSGANVLT | TRBV5-4 | NA | NA
ASSPTGLRVYNEQF | TRBV4-2 | once | NA
ASTLREGTGDFMNTEAF | TRBV7-8 | NA | TRBD1
ASSLMGLGAERNEQF | TRBV7-3 | NA | TRBD2
ASSYRVDTEAF | TRBV7-2 | once | NA
ASSRVDVPTEQF | TRBV19 | once | NA
ASSLGQPGPDGYT | TRBV7-8 | NA | NA
ASSPGNYGYT | TRBV7-2 | once | NA
ASSLDRQGAETQY | TRBV7-2 | NA | TRBD1
ASSLRGAGELF | TRBV4-2 | NA | NA
ASSVDQGLTGELF | TRBV9 | few | NA
ASSNHRGPNTGELF | TRBV7-2 | NA | TRBD1
ASSASRGTSVSTEAF | TRBV5-6 | few | NA
ASSLTGTGDVETQY | TRBV5-4 | NA | TRBD1
ASSLAGRAAGNTIY | TRBV7-9 | NA | NA
ATAGTYIQPQH | TRBV19 | once | NA
ASSPGLAPTDTQY | TRBV5-1 | NA | TRBD2
ASSVGGSGYNEQF | TRBV9 | NA | TRBD2
ASSPYTDTQY | TRBV5-1 | NA | NA
ASSKGTRTGRSEQY | TRBV21-1 | NA | NA
ASSLLQGGTEAF | TRBV28 | NA | NA
ASSDLGTSGKAGELF | TRBV25-1 | few | TRBD2
ASSVGLNTEAF | TRBV10-1 | many | NA
ASSLDRPGTGNTIY | TRBV5-1 | NA | NA
AWSRGGFSADTQY | TRBV30 | once | TRBD2
ASSQVGTGGEETQY | TRBV4-2 | NA | TRBD1
ASSLRLLRDTQY | TRBV5-1 | NA | NA
ASSLAGQGNEKLF | TRBV5-1 | NA | TRBD1
ASSFAGTAQVGELF | TRBV28 | NA | TRBD1
ASSFGAGELF | TRBV27 | NA | NA
ASSTYRENTGELF | TRBV19 | NA | NA
ASSPGGQGYGYT | TRBV11-2 | NA | NA
AIGLAEIYEQY | TRBV10-3 | NA | TRBD2
ASSLGLSPWY | TRBV7-9 | NA | NA
ASSRTGGPGYEQY | TRBV27 | NA | TRBD1
ASSLSCRNQPQH | TRBV11-1 | NA | NA
ASRPGQGANYGYT | TRBV6-5 | NA | TRBD1
ASSHLPGGGPSEQY | TRBV4-1 | NA | NA
ASLGLAPSYEQY | TRBV6-1 | NA | NA
ASSSGTSGNEQF | TRBV11-2 | once | TRBD2
ASRDSLYTDTQY | TRBV2 | many | NA
ASSFHREGLRNEQF | TRBV11-2 | once | NA
ASSRTVQETQY | TRBV11-2 | few | NA
ASSEFAGTGNEQY | TRBV10-1 | NA | TRBD1
ASSLAAGFRGHEAF | TRBV5-1 | NA | TRBD1
ASGISSYNEQF | TRBV9 | NA | NA
ASSPDSLGEQF | TRBV7-7 | NA | NA